This record covers a single T cell receptor beta chain. Its antigen is not identified. The data derive from a study of PD-1 blockade in classical Hodgkin lymphoma. Every patient was affected by relapse after autologous stem cell transplantation, while exposure to brentuximab vedotin was not uniform. Germline assignment: CDR1 SGDLS and CDR2 YYNGEE. CDR3 length equals 16 residues. The V segment lost 3 bases and the J segment 5 bases; nucleotides outside the gene matches: 10. Repertoires were generated with immunoSEQ multiplex PCR, while TCRdb's copy carries only in-frame clones and drops some. The data contain approximately 44,000 clones, around 75% of them singletons. Study-level points and caveats: Complete responders started with a diversity level that resembled newly diagnosed patients at baseline.

Here the sequenced sample was peripheral blood mononuclear cells (PBMCs), taken at baseline. The chain combines TRBV9 with TRBJ2-1; 8 bases are a match to TRBD2. The sequence derives from a human donor with classical Hodgkin lymphoma. This CDR3 reads CASSAWSGGKNNEQFF. Written as DNA, the CDR3 is TGTGCCAGCAGCGCCTGGAGCGGGGGCAAGAACAATGAGCAGTTCTTC. Supplemented by reference TRBV9 and TRBJ2-1, the full variable domain reads DSGVTQTPKHLITATGQRVTLRCSPRSGDLSVYWYQQSLDQGLQFLIQYYNGEERAKGNILERFSAQQFPDLHSELNLSSLELGDSALYFCASSAWSGGKNNEQFFGPGTRLTVL.